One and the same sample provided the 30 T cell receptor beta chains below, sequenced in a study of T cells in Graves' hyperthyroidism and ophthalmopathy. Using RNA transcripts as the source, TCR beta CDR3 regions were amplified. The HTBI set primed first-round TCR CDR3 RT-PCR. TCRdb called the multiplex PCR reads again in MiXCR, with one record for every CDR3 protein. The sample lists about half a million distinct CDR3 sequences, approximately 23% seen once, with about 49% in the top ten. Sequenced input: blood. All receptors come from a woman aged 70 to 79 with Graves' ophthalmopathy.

CDR3: CASSLEGFNEQFF. The CDR3 DNA reads TGTGCCAGCAGCTTGGAGGGGTTCAATGAGCAGTTCTTC. The chain carries TRBV5-4 and TRBJ2-1, with a tentative D call TRBD1 (5 bases). Trimming removed 0 bases from V and 6 bases from J, with 7 bases in between. The CDR3 runs 13 residues. Germline CDR1 is SGHNT and CDR2 is YYREEE (reference sequence).

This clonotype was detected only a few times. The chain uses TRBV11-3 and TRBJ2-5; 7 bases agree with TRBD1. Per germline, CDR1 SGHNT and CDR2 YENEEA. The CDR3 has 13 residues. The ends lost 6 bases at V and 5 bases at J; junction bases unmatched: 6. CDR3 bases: TGTGCCAGCAGTACAGGGGTATGGGAGACCCAGTACTTC. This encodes CASSTGVWETQYF.

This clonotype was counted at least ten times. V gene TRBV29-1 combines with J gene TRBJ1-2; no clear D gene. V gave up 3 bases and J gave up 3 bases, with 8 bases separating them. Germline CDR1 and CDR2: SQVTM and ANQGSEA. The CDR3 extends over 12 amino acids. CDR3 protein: CSVDPGDYGYTF. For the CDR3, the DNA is TGCAGCGTTGATCCCGGAGACTATGGCTACACCTTC.

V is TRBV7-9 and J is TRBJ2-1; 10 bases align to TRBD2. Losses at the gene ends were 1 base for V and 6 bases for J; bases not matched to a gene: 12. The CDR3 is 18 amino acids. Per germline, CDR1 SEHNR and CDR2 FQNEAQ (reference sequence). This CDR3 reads CASSLGGRASGRSNEQFF. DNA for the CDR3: TGTGCCAGCAGCTTAGGGGGACGAGCTAGCGGGAGATCCAATGAGCAGTTCTTC.

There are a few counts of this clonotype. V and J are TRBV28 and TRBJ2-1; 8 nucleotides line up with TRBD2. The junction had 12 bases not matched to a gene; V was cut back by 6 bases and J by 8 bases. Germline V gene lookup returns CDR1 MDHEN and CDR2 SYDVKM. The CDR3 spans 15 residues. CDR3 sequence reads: CASRTGTSYRDEQFF. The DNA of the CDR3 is TGTGCCAGCAGAACCGGGACTAGTTATCGTGATGAGCAGTTCTTC.

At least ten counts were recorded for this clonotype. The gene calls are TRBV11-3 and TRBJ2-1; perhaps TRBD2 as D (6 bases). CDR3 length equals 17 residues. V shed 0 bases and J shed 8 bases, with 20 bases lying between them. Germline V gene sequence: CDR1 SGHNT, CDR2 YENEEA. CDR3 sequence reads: CASSLDTTGAGTHEQFF. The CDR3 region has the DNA TGTGCCAGCAGCTTAGATACTACCGGGGCGGGAACCCATGAGCAGTTCTTC.

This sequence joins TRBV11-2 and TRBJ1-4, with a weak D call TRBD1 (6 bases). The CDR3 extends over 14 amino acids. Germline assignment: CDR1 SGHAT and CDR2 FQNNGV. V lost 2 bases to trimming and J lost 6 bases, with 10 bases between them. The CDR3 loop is CASSLIRGHEKLFF. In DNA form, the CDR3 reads TGTGCCAGCAGCTTAATCAGGGGCCATGAAAAACTGTTTTTT.

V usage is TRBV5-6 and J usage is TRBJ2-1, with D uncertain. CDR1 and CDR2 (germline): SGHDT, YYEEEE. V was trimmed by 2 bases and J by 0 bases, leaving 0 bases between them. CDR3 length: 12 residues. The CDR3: CASSFSYNEQFF. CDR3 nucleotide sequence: TGTGCCAGCAGCTTCTCCTACAATGAGCAGTTCTTC. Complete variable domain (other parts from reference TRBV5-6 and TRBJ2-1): DAGVTQSPTHLIKTRGQQVTLRCSPKSGHDTVSWYQQALGQGPQFIFQYYEEEERQRGNFPDRFSGHQFPNYSSELNVNALLLGDSALYLCASSFSYNEQFFGPGTRLTVL.

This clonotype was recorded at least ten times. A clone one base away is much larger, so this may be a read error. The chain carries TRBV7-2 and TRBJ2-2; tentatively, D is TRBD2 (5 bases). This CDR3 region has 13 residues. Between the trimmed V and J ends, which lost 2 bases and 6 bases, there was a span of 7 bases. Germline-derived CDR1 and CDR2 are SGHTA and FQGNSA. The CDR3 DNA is TGTGCCAGCAGCTTATCGCGGGCCGGGGAGCTGTTTTTT. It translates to CASSLSRAGELFF.

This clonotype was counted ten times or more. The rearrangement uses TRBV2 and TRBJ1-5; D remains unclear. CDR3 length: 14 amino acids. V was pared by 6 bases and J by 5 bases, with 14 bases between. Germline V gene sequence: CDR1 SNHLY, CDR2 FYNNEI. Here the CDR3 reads CASSKEGGYQPQHF. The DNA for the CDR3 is TGTGCCAGCAGCAAAGAGGGAGGGTATCAGCCCCAGCATTTT.

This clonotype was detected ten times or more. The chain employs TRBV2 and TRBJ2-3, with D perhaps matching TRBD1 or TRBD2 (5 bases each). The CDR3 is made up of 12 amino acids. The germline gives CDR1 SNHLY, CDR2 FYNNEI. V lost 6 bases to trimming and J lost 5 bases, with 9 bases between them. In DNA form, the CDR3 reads TGTGCCAGCAGCCGAGGGGAAGATACGCAGTATTTT. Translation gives CASSRGEDTQYF.

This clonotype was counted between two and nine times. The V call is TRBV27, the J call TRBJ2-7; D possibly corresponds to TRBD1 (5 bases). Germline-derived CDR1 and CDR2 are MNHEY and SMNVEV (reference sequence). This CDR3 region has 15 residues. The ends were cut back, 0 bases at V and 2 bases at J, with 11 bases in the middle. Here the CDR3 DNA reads TGTGCCAGCAGTTTATCCCCAGGGCGTGCCTACGAGCAGTACTTC. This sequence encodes CASSLSPGRAYEQYF.

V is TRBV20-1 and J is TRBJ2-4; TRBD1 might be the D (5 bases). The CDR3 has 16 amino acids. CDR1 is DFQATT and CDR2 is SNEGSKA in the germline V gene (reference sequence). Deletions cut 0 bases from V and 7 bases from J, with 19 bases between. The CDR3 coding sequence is TGCAGTGCTAGAGATTCCTCGCCAGGGCATATGAACATTCAGTACTTC. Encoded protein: CSARDSSPGHMNIQYF.

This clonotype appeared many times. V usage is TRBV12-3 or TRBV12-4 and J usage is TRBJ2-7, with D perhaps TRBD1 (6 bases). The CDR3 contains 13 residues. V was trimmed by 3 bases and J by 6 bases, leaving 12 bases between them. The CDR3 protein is CASSFSQGAEQYF. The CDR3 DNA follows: TGTGCCAGCAGTTTCTCACAGGGAGCCGAGCAGTACTTC.

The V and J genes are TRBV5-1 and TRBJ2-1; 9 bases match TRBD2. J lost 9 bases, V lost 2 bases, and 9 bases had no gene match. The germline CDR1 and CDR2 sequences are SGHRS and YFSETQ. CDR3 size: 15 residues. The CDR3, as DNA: TGCGCCAGCAGCTTTGGCGGGAGGGCCTATGGTGAGCAGTTCTTC. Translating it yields CASSFGGRAYGEQFF.

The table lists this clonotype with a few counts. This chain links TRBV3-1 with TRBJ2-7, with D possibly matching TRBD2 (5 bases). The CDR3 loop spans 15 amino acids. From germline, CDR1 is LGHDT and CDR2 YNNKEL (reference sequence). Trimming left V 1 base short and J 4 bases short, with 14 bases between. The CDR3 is CASSQGVPGSYEQYF. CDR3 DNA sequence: TGTGCCAGCAGCCAAGGCGTCCCGGGGTCGTACGAGCAGTACTTC.

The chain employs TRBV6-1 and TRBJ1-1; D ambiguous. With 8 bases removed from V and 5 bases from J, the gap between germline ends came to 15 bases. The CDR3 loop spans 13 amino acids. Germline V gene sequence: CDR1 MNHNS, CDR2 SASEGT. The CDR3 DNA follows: TGTGCCAGCGGAGGCGTTGGAGGAACTGAAGCTTTCTTT. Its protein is CASGGVGGTEAFF.

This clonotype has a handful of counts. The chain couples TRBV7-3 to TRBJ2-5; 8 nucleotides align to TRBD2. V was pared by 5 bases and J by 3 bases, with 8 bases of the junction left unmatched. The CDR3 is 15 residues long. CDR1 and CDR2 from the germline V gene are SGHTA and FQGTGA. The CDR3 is CASSPDVRGEETQYF. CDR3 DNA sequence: TGTGCCAGCAGCCCTGACGTGCGGGGGGAAGAGACCCAGTACTTC. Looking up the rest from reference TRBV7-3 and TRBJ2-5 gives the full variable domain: GAGVSQTPSNKVTEKGKYVELRCDPISGHTALYWYRQSLGQGPEFLIYFQGTGAADDSGLPNDRFFAVRPEGSVSTLKIQRTERGDSAVYLCASSPDVRGEETQYFGPGTRLLVL.

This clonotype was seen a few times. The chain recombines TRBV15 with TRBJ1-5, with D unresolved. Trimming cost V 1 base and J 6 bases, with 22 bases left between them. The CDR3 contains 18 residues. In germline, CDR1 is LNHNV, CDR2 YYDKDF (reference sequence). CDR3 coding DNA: TGTGCCACCAGCAGAGCTGGAGGTACGTTTTTGGGAAGTCAGCCCCAGCATTTT. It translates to CATSRAGGTFLGSQPQHF.

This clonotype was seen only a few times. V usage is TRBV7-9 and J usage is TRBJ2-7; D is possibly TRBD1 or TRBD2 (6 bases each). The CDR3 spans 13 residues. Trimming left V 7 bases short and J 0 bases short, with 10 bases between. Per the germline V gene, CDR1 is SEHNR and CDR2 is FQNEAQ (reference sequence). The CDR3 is CASTGDISYEQYF. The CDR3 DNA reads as TGTGCCAGCACGGGGGACATCTCCTACGAGCAGTACTTC.

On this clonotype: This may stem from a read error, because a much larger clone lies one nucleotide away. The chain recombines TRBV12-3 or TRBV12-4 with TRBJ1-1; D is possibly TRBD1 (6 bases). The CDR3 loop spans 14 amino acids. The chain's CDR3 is CAGSFWTDNTEAFF. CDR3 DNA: TGTGCCGGCAGTTTCTGGACAGACAACACTGAAGCTTTCTTT.

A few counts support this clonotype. The chain's CDR3 is CAWSGGRFYEQYF. The DNA of the CDR3 is TGTGCCTGGAGTGGGGGCAGGTTCTACGAGCAGTACTTC. This chain connects TRBV30 to TRBJ2-7; D might be TRBD1 (5 bases). CDR1 is GTSNPN and CDR2 is SVGIG in the germline V gene (reference sequence). The CDR3 extends over 13 amino acids. Trimming took off 1 base at V and 3 bases at J, with 10 bases between the two ends.

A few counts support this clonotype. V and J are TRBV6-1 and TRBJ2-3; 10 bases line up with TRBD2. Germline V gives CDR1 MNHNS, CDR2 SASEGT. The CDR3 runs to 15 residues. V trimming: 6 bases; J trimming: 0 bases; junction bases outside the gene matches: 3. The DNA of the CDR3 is TGTGCCAGCAGACGACTAGCGGGCAGCACAGATACGCAGTATTTT. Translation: CASRRLAGSTDTQYF.

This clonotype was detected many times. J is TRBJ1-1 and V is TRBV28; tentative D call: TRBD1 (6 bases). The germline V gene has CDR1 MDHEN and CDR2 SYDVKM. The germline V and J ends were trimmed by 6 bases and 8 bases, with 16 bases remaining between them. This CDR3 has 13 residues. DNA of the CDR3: TGTGCCAGCAGGGGGGCTCCTCTCTCCGAAGCTTTCTTT. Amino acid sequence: CASRGAPLSEAFF.

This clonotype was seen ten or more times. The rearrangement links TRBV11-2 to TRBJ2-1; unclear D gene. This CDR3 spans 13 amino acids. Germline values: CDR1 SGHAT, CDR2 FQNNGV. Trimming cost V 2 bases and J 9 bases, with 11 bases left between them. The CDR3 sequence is CASSLPGWGEQFF. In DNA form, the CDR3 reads TGTGCCAGCAGCTTACCCGGGTGGGGTGAGCAGTTCTTC.

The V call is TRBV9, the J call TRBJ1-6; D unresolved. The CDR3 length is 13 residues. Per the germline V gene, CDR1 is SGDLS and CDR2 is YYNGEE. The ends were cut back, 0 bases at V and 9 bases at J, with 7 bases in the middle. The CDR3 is CASSVAEFSPLHF. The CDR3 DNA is TGTGCCAGCAGCGTAGCAGAGTTTTCACCCCTCCACTTT.

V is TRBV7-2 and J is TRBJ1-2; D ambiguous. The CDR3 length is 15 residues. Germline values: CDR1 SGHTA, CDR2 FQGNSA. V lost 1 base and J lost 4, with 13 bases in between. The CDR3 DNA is TGTGCCAGCAGCTTAGATAGCGCCTCTGTCTATGGCTACACCTTC. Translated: CASSLDSASVYGYTF.

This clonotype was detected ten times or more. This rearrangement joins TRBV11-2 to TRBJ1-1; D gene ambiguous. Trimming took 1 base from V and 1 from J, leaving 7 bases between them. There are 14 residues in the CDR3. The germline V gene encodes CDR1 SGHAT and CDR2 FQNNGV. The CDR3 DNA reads TGTGCCAGCAGCTTAGCTCTGGGGAACACTGAAGCTTTCTTT. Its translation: CASSLALGNTEAFF.

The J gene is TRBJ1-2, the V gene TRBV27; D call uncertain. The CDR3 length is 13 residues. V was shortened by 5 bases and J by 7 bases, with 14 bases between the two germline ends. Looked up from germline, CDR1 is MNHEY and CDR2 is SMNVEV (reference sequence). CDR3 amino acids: CASSPTIYRGYTF. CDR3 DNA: TGTGCCAGCAGTCCAACCATCTATCGTGGCTACACCTTC.

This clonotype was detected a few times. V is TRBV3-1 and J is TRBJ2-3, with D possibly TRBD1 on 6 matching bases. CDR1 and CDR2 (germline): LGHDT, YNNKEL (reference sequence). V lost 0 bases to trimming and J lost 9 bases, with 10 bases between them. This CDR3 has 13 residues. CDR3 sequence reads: CASSQDDTGTQYF. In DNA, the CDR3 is TGTGCCAGCAGCCAAGATGACACAGGGACGCAGTATTTT.